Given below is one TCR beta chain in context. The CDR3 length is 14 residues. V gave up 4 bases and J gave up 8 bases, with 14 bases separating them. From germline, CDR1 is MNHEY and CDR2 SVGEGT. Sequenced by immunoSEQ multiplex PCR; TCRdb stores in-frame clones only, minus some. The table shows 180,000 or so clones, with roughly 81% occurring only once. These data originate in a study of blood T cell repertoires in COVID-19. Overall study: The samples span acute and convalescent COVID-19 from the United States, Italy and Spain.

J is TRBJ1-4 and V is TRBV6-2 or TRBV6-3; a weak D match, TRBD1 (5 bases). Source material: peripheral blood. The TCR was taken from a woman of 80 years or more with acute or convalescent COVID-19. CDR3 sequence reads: CASSFTLAGEKLFF. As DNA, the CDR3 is TGTGCCAGCAGTTTTACCCTCGCAGGGGAAAAACTGTTTTTT.